This TCR beta chain was identified in a study of blood T cell repertoires in COVID-19. Study at large: From the United States, Italy and Spain came samples of acute and convalescent COVID-19. Sources were T cells, B-cell-depleted T cells, or PBMCs; the material itself was cDNA or gDNA.

Deletions cut 2 bases from V and 0 bases from J, with 8 bases between. The CDR3 is 15 amino acids. Germline values: CDR1 MNHEY, CDR2 SVGAGI. Authors' methods: Researchers report that nucleated cell counts were estimated from reference gene primer amplification. Using immunoSEQ multiplex PCR, the repertoire was profiled, and TCRdb retains in-frame clones only, with some absent. V, J and clone size are taken as reported in that table, and D and trimming were inferred from the DNA itself. The sample has some 150,000 clones; over 80% are singletons. Material: peripheral blood. V and J are TRBV6-5 and TRBJ2-1, with TRBD1 as a possible D gene (5 bases). The sequence was obtained from a woman in her 50s with acute or convalescent COVID-19. CDR3 bases: TGTGCCAGCAGTTACAGGGGAAGCTCCTACAATGAGCAGTTCTTC. It codes for CASSYRGSSYNEQFF.